These T cell receptor beta chains were read from a single sample in a study of blood T cells in healthy people across ages. TCRdb reanalysed the 5' RACE reads using MiXCR and keeps one entry per CDR3 protein. The sample lists hundreds of thousands of distinct CDR3 sequences, around 41% occurring once. Sequenced material: blood. These receptors were taken from a man aged 80 or over in good health. Both conserved end residues are trimmed from each CDR3. Each record gives: J gene, V gene, CDR3 protein.

j_call: TRBJ2-2
v_call: TRBV15
cdr3_aa: ATSRERGWNTGELF

j_call: TRBJ2-7
v_call: TRBV2
cdr3_aa: ASIEGQGTYEQY

j_call: TRBJ2-7
v_call: TRBV28
cdr3_aa: ASSLTGTYTYEQY

j_call: TRBJ2-5
v_call: TRBV2
cdr3_aa: ASSPSPEGQETQY

j_call: TRBJ2-3
v_call: TRBV6-6
cdr3_aa: ASSPTGGNTDTQY

j_call: TRBJ1-1
v_call: TRBV6-1
cdr3_aa: ASSGALGVNTEAF

j_call: TRBJ2-2
v_call: TRBV7-2
cdr3_aa: ASSPQPNTGELF

j_call: TRBJ2-7
v_call: TRBV13
cdr3_aa: ASSRGPDRNYEQY

j_call: TRBJ2-7
v_call: TRBV9
cdr3_aa: ASSGPGGAPYEQY

j_call: TRBJ1-2
v_call: TRBV30
cdr3_aa: AWSRGQGDYGYT

j_call: TRBJ1-6
v_call: TRBV7-8
cdr3_aa: ASSLAPQGGDSPLH

j_call: TRBJ2-1
v_call: TRBV7-2
cdr3_aa: ASSLRTVYNEQF

j_call: TRBJ1-5
v_call: TRBV15
cdr3_aa: ATIDSYSNQPQH

j_call: -
v_call: TRBV6-2/TRBV6-3
cdr3_aa: ASSPIQSRVSRKSNEQY

j_call: TRBJ1-2
v_call: TRBV12-3/TRBV12-4
cdr3_aa: ASSPSRGNYGYT

j_call: TRBJ1-1
v_call: TRBV6-1
cdr3_aa: ASSLRDRGLMNTEAF

j_call: TRBJ2-3
v_call: TRBV27
cdr3_aa: ASSLWRGNRPDTQY

j_call: TRBJ2-1
v_call: TRBV6-5
cdr3_aa: ASSYSSKYNEQF

j_call: TRBJ2-7
v_call: TRBV7-3
cdr3_aa: ASPSGTSRNLGVYEQY

j_call: TRBJ1-1
v_call: TRBV7-2
cdr3_aa: ASSLGWDRGRPNTEAF

j_call: TRBJ1-1
v_call: TRBV7-2
cdr3_aa: ASSLYRAGTEAF

j_call: TRBJ2-3
v_call: TRBV4-3
cdr3_aa: ASSQGTSGIKDTQY

j_call: TRBJ2-5
v_call: TRBV9
cdr3_aa: ASSVEGGLSYNEQY

j_call: TRBJ2-1
v_call: TRBV3-1
cdr3_aa: ASSQLAGDEQF

j_call: TRBJ2-3
v_call: TRBV4-1
cdr3_aa: ASSRGLADTDTQY

j_call: TRBJ2-7
v_call: TRBV7-2
cdr3_aa: ASSFLAGGGSSYEQY

j_call: TRBJ1-1
v_call: TRBV20-1
cdr3_aa: SARDPRGTEAF

j_call: TRBJ2-7
v_call: TRBV21-1
cdr3_aa: ASSNPSGSRIYEQY

j_call: TRBJ1-1
v_call: TRBV4-2
cdr3_aa: ASSQEGDDTEAF

j_call: TRBJ2-1
v_call: TRBV4-2
cdr3_aa: ASSQDFSNEQF

j_call: TRBJ2-5
v_call: TRBV2
cdr3_aa: ASSVDETQY

j_call: TRBJ2-5
v_call: TRBV4-3
cdr3_aa: ASSQSLAGGINNEQY

j_call: TRBJ2-7
v_call: TRBV7-2
cdr3_aa: ASSLQGTGGEQY

j_call: TRBJ2-6
v_call: TRBV20-1
cdr3_aa: SALLPTEDSGANVLT

j_call: TRBJ2-7
v_call: TRBV25-1
cdr3_aa: ASSEYKGFDEQY

j_call: TRBJ2-7
v_call: TRBV2
cdr3_aa: ASSVGARAYEQY

j_call: TRBJ2-5
v_call: TRBV12-3/TRBV12-4
cdr3_aa: ASSPTGTHRSGQY

j_call: TRBJ2-6
v_call: TRBV4-3
cdr3_aa: ASSQDFGKAAHNVLT

j_call: TRBJ2-3
v_call: TRBV15
cdr3_aa: ATSRRTSGRASDTQY

j_call: TRBJ2-7
v_call: TRBV7-2
cdr3_aa: ASSLGQGSAPYEQY

j_call: TRBJ1-5
v_call: TRBV20-1
cdr3_aa: SARGSVGTGYSNQPQH

j_call: TRBJ2-7
v_call: TRBV20-1
cdr3_aa: SANPGTHYEQY

j_call: TRBJ2-1
v_call: TRBV6-2/TRBV6-3
cdr3_aa: ASGAGNNGQF

j_call: TRBJ2-5
v_call: TRBV28
cdr3_aa: ASSLAGVVQETQY

j_call: TRBJ2-3
v_call: TRBV29-1
cdr3_aa: SVSRGSGTDTQY

j_call: TRBJ1-2
v_call: TRBV6-2/TRBV6-3
cdr3_aa: ASSGTGTNYGYT

j_call: TRBJ2-7
v_call: TRBV29-1
cdr3_aa: SVRTSYEQY

j_call: TRBJ1-4
v_call: TRBV5-1
cdr3_aa: ASSPKATNEKLF

j_call: TRBJ2-5
v_call: TRBV4-1
cdr3_aa: ASSQVSPLAAQETQY

j_call: TRBJ2-2
v_call: TRBV29-1
cdr3_aa: SAPGGGTGELF

j_call: TRBJ2-7
v_call: TRBV20-1
cdr3_aa: SARDTDRTYEQY

j_call: TRBJ2-7
v_call: TRBV10-3
cdr3_aa: AISDGLGPYEQY

j_call: TRBJ1-4
v_call: TRBV2
cdr3_aa: ASSARRTTNEKLF

j_call: TRBJ2-1
v_call: TRBV9
cdr3_aa: ASSAASGAGAYNEQF